These 20 T cell receptor beta chains were sequenced from one sample in a study of blood T cell repertoires in COVID-19. Profiled with immunoSEQ multiplex PCR; TCRdb holds only in-frame clones, not every one. The repertoire has 80,000 to 100,000 clones, 70% to 90% of them found once; the top ten carry about 17%. Sequenced sample: peripheral blood. These receptor sequences come from an elderly woman with acute or convalescent COVID-19.

The chain recombines TRBV12-5 with TRBJ1-2; no clear D. The germline CDR1 and CDR2 sequences are LGHNT and FRNRAP. The germline V and J ends were trimmed by 4 bases and 6 bases, with 12 bases remaining between them. The CDR3 spans 13 residues. The DNA of the CDR3 is TGTGCTAGTGGTTCGACCTCAGGTCATGGCTACACCTTC. Translating it yields CASGSTSGHGYTF.

CDR3 in DNA: TGTGCCAGTTCCCTAACTAGCGTCAGAAGCACAGATACGCAGTATTTT. As protein: CASSLTSVRSTDTQYF. The chain recombines TRBV19 with TRBJ2-3; 7 positions match TRBD2. The germline V gene has CDR1 LNHDA and CDR2 SQIVND (reference sequence). The CDR3 covers 16 residues. V dropped 8 bases and J dropped 0; count of bases not matched to a gene: 11.

This clone was counted between two and nine times. The chain uses TRBV6-1 and TRBJ1-1, with 7 positions matching TRBD1. Looked up from germline, CDR1 is MNHNS and CDR2 is SASEGT. CDR3 length: 15 amino acids. The V segment lost 2 bases and the J segment 1 base; nucleotides outside the gene matches: 4. The CDR3 loop is CASSELAGGNTEAFF. Here the CDR3 DNA reads TGTGCCAGCAGTGAATTGGCAGGGGGGAACACTGAAGCTTTCTTT.

The chain links TRBV7-9 to TRBJ2-2, with D perhaps TRBD1 (5 bases). Germline CDR1 SEHNR, CDR2 FQNEAQ (reference sequence). This CDR3 is built from 15 residues. With 5 bases removed from V and 2 bases from J, the gap between germline ends came to 12 bases. The CDR3 region has the DNA TGTGCCAGCAGCCACCCGACAGTAAACACCGGGGAGCTGTTTTTT. Protein: CASSHPTVNTGELFF. The whole variable domain, remainder taken from reference TRBV7-9 and TRBJ2-2, is DTGVSQNPRHKITKRGQNVTFRCDPISEHNRLYWYRQTLGQGPEFLTYFQNEAQLEKSRLLSDRFSAERPKGSFSTLEIQRTEQGDSAMYLCASSHPTVNTGELFFGEGSRLTVL.

The chain joins TRBV3-1 (or the pseudogene TRBV3-2) to TRBJ2-3, with TRBD2 matching over 8 bases. Losses at the gene ends were 4 bases for V and 4 bases for J; bases not matched to a gene: 7. The CDR3 runs to 15 residues. The germline V gene has CDR1 LGHDT and CDR2 YNNKEL (reference sequence). Written as DNA, the CDR3 is TGTGCCAGCAGCCTACGGGGGGGATCTGCAGATACGCAGTATTTT. It codes for CASSLRGGSADTQYF.

The chain has TRBV3-1 (or the pseudogene TRBV3-2) and TRBJ2-5, with a tentative D call TRBD2 (5 bases). Trimming removed 1 base at V and 5 bases at J, with 14 bases between. Per germline, CDR1 LGHDT and CDR2 YNNKEL (reference sequence). This CDR3 is built from 15 residues. The CDR3 region is CASSQAAGPRETQYF. The DNA of the CDR3 is TGTGCCAGCAGCCAAGCGGCGGGCCCTCGGGAGACCCAGTACTTC.

The V and J genes are TRBV6-2 or TRBV6-3 and TRBJ2-1; 11 bases map to TRBD2. V gave up 4 bases and J gave up 4 bases; unmatched junction bases: 9. Germline V gene data show CDR1 as MNHEY and CDR2 as SVGEGT. The CDR3 is 17 residues long. The CDR3: CASSSFPLAGGYNEQFF. The CDR3 bases are TGTGCCAGCAGTTCTTTCCCTTTAGCGGGGGGGTACAATGAGCAGTTCTTC.

The chain couples TRBV5-1 to TRBJ2-7; maybe TRBD1 (5 bases). The CDR3 totals 14 residues. The V end was cut by 2 bases, the J end by 2 bases, with 11 bases between. Germline V CDR1 and CDR2: SGHRS, YFSETQ. DNA for the CDR3: TGCGCCAGCAGCTTTCAGGGTACGGCCTACGAGCAGTACTTC. Amino acids: CASSFQGTAYEQYF.

This chain joins TRBV19 and TRBJ2-1, with D perhaps TRBD1 (5 bases). CDR3 size: 12 residues. V gave up 10 bases and J gave up 3 bases, with 10 bases separating them. Germline V gene lookup returns CDR1 LNHDA and CDR2 SQIVND (reference sequence). The CDR3 DNA reads TGTGCCACCAAAGACAGCTACAATGAGCAGTTCTTC. Its translation: CATKDSYNEQFF. Complete variable domain (other parts from reference TRBV19 and TRBJ2-1): DGGITQSPKYLFRKEGQNVTLSCEQNLNHDAMYWYRQDPGQGLRLIYYSQIVNDFQKGDIAEGYSVSREKKESFPLTVTSAQKNPTAFYLCATKDSYNEQFFGPGTRLTVL.

This chain joins TRBV19 and TRBJ2-1; a possible D gene is TRBD2 (6 bases). In germline, CDR1 is LNHDA, CDR2 SQIVND (reference sequence). Trimming took off 6 bases at V and 6 bases at J, with 12 bases between the two ends. CDR3 size: 13 residues. This chain's CDR3 is CASSRLVINEQFF. The CDR3 region has the DNA TGTGCCAGTAGCAGACTAGTAATCAATGAGCAGTTCTTC. Looking up the rest from reference TRBV19 and TRBJ2-1 gives the full variable domain: DGGITQSPKYLFRKEGQNVTLSCEQNLNHDAMYWYRQDPGQGLRLIYYSQIVNDFQKGDIAEGYSVSREKKESFPLTVTSAQKNPTAFYLCASSRLVINEQFFGPGTRLTVL.

This clone was seen many times. The chain combines TRBV3-1 (or the pseudogene TRBV3-2) with TRBJ2-5, with TRBD2 identical over 8 bases. Germline-derived CDR1 and CDR2 are LGHDT and YNNKEL (reference sequence). This CDR3 has 16 residues. The V and J ends lost 1 base and 1 base, in that order; junction bases with no gene match: 5. The CDR3 sequence is CASSQAPAGAQETQYF. The CDR3 nucleotides are TGTGCCAGCAGCCAAGCGCCAGCGGGGGCCCAAGAGACCCAGTACTTC.

This clone was counted a single time. The V and J genes are TRBV27 and TRBJ2-7, with TRBD1 identical over 10 bases. The CDR3 is 15 residues long. Germline V gene lookup returns CDR1 MNHEY and CDR2 SMNVEV (reference sequence). The ends lost 2 bases at V and 3 bases at J; junction bases unmatched: 4. CDR3 DNA: TGTGCCAGCAGTTTAACGCGGACAGGGGGCTACGAGCAGTACTTC. It yields the protein CASSLTRTGGYEQYF.

The genes are TRBV19 and TRBJ2-1; 8 bases fit TRBD1. V dropped 6 bases and J dropped 10; count of bases not matched to a gene: 11. Per germline, CDR1 LNHDA and CDR2 SQIVND (reference sequence). The CDR3 extends over 14 amino acids. The CDR3 DNA follows: TGTGCCAGTAGGCCTCAGGGGGCTGGACGGGAGCAGTTCTTC. Amino acids: CASRPQGAGREQFF. Looking up the rest from reference TRBV19 and TRBJ2-1 gives the full variable domain: DGGITQSPKYLFRKEGQNVTLSCEQNLNHDAMYWYRQDPGQGLRLIYYSQIVNDFQKGDIAEGYSVSREKKESFPLTVTSAQKNPTAFYLCASRPQGAGREQFFGPGTRLTVL.

This chain uses TRBV7-2 with TRBJ2-5, with 8 bases aligning to TRBD2. CDR3 length: 16 amino acids. CDR1 is SGHTA and CDR2 is FQGNSA in the germline V gene. The ends lost 1 base at V and 1 base at J; junction bases unmatched: 5. In DNA form, the CDR3 reads TGTGCCAGCAGCTTAGGACTAGCGTCACCCCAAGAGACCCAGTACTTC. This translates into CASSLGLASPQETQYF.

This clone was seen only a few times. This chain joins TRBV6-2 or TRBV6-3 and TRBJ2-1; TRBD2 matches 13 bases. The CDR3 is made up of 17 amino acids. CDR1 and CDR2 from the germline V gene are MNHEY and SVGEGT. The V gene end was trimmed by 0 bases and the J gene end by 4 bases; junction bases not matched to a gene: 3. The CDR3 spells CASSYSGLAGVYNEQFF. CDR3 bases: TGTGCCAGCAGTTACTCCGGACTAGCGGGGGTTTACAATGAGCAGTTCTTC.

V is TRBV2 and J is TRBJ1-1; D uncertain. Germline CDR1 reads SNHLY; CDR2 reads FYNNEI. The CDR3 has 15 amino acids. The V and J ends lost 1 base and 1 base respectively, with 10 bases between them. The CDR3 region is CASSEDRVENTEAFF. CDR3 DNA sequence: TGTGCCAGCAGTGAAGATCGGGTCGAGAACACTGAAGCTTTCTTT.

The V and J genes are TRBV14 and TRBJ2-3; 9 bases agree with TRBD1. Germline V gene lookup returns CDR1 SGHDN and CDR2 FVKESK. The CDR3 has 15 residues. After removal of 2 bases from V and 4 bases from J, the junction contained 4 bases not matched to a gene. For the CDR3, the DNA is TGTGCCAGCAGCCAAACAGGGGGCTTACCAGATACGCAGTATTTT. This encodes CASSQTGGLPDTQYF.

This chain links TRBV3-1 (or the pseudogene TRBV3-2) with TRBJ1-4; no clear D. This CDR3 has 15 residues. Trimming pared 4 bases from V and 8 bases from J, leaving 17 bases between. The germline V gene encodes CDR1 LGHDT and CDR2 YNNKEL (reference sequence). CDR3 loop: CASSLRAPGGEKLFF. CDR3 DNA: TGTGCCAGCAGCCTCCGGGCCCCCGGAGGGGAAAAACTGTTTTTT.

The chain is built from TRBV7-2 and TRBJ2-7, with 10 bases matching TRBD1. V was pared by 5 bases and J by 2 bases, with 3 bases of the junction left unmatched. The CDR3 runs 14 residues. The germline V gene has CDR1 SGHTA and CDR2 FQGNSA. CDR3 protein: CASSPGTGAYEQYF. The CDR3 DNA is TGTGCCAGCAGCCCCGGGACAGGGGCCTACGAGCAGTACTTC. Supplemented by reference TRBV7-2 and TRBJ2-7, the full variable domain reads GAGVSQSPSNKVTEKGKDVELRCDPISGHTALYWYRQSLGQGLEFLIYFQGNSAPDKSGLPSDRFSAERTGGSVSTLTIQRTQQEDSAVYLCASSPGTGAYEQYFGPGTRLTVT.

The chain employs TRBV2 and TRBJ1-5, with TRBD1 matching 7 bases. The CDR3 totals 14 residues. Germline V lookup: CDR1 SNHLY, CDR2 FYNNEI. With V trimmed by 2 bases and J by 6 bases, 4 bases remained unmatched. CDR3 sequence reads: CASSESRGTQPQHF. The CDR3 coding sequence is TGTGCCAGCAGTGAATCCAGGGGGACTCAGCCCCAGCATTTT.